A selection of T cell receptor beta chains follows, all from one sample in a study of T cell responses to AZD1222 COVID-19 vaccine. The repertoire was sequenced with immunoSEQ multiplex PCR; TCRdb's copy has only in-frame clones and lacks some. The sample lists over 130,000 clones; 93% were seen once. The sequences come from peripheral blood, collected on day 0 of AZD1222 vaccination. The receptors here all came from an adult in good health. The CDR3 runs from the conserved cysteine through the conserved F or W. D genes are given only for firm matches. Not every row has a clone size; where given, it reads once, few, many or a size class.

clone size,V gene,D gene,J gene,CDR3 protein,CDR3 DNA
NA,TRBV4-1,TRBD1,TRBJ2-7,CASSQDEQGAVYEQYF,TGCGCCAGCAGCCAAGATGAGCAGGGGGCCGTCTACGAGCAGTACTTC
NA,TRBV9,NA,TRBJ2-7,CASSVQVFSYEQYF,TGTGCCAGCAGCGTACAAGTTTTCTCCTACGAGCAGTACTTC
NA,TRBV30,NA,TRBJ2-7,CAWSDRYEQYF,TGTGCCTGGAGTGACCGCTACGAGCAGTACTTC
NA,TRBV7-9,TRBD2,TRBJ2-7,CASSSRRGRALYEQYF,TGTGCCAGCAGTTCGCGACGCGGGAGGGCCCTCTACGAGCAGTACTTC
NA,TRBV12-3/TRBV12-4,NA,TRBJ2-5,CASSLETQYF,TGTGCCAGCAGTTTAGAGACCCAGTACTTC
NA,TRBV29-1,NA,TRBJ1-2,CSASDSRYGYTF,TGCAGCGCTTCGGACAGCCGCTATGGCTACACCTTC
NA,TRBV28,NA,TRBJ2-7,CASSNGLGSYEQYF,TGTGCCAGCAGCAACGGACTCGGCTCCTACGAGCAGTACTTC
NA,TRBV30,NA,TRBJ2-5,CAWNPPGGWGTQYF,TGTGCCTGGAACCCTCCGGGGGGCTGGGGGACCCAGTACTTC
NA,TRBV12-5,NA,TRBJ2-7,CASGLWGEQYF,TGTGCTAGTGGTTTGTGGGGCGAGCAGTACTTC
NA,TRBV2,TRBD2,TRBJ2-7,CASRGRDPSYEQYF,TGTGCCAGCAGGGGGAGGGATCCATCCTACGAGCAGTACTTC
NA,TRBV4-2,NA,TRBJ2-7,CASSHQGSVHEQYF,TGTGCCAGCAGCCATCAAGGTAGTGTCCACGAGCAGTACTTC
NA,TRBV25-1,NA,TRBJ1-4,CASSEWSKGGRSEKLFF,TGTGCCAGCAGTGAATGGAGCAAGGGGGGAAGGAGTGAAAAACTGTTTTTT
NA,TRBV7-2,NA,TRBJ2-5,CASSLPDRRETQYF,TGTGCCAGCAGCTTACCGGACCGCCGAGAGACCCAGTACTTC
NA,TRBV5-1,NA,TRBJ2-3,CASSFRESNTDTQYF,TGCGCCAGCAGCTTTCGGGAGTCAAACACAGATACGCAGTATTTT
NA,TRBV3-1/TRBV3-2,TRBD1,TRBJ1-5,CASSRQGDQPQHF,TGTGCCAGCAGCCGGCAGGGGGATCAGCCCCAGCATTTT
few,TRBV5-5,TRBD1,TRBJ1-1,CASSLLTGLTEAFF,TGTGCCAGCAGCCTCTTGACAGGGCTGACTGAAGCTTTCTTT
NA,TRBV30,NA,TRBJ1-5,CAWSHRGNQPQHF,TGTGCCTGGAGCCACAGGGGCAATCAGCCCCAGCATTTT
NA,TRBV5-1,NA,TRBJ1-6,CASSLEQGSSYNSPLHF,TGCGCCAGCAGCTTGGAGCAGGGGAGCTCCTATAATTCACCCCTCCACTTT
NA,TRBV11-2,NA,TRBJ1-3,CASSLDGGSGNTIYF,TGTGCCAGCAGCTTGGACGGCGGCTCTGGAAACACCATATATTTT
NA,TRBV30,NA,TRBJ2-6,CAWSATSGANVLTF,TGTGCCTGGAGTGCCACCTCTGGGGCCAACGTCCTGACTTTC
NA,TRBV6-5,NA,TRBJ1-5,CASKSADYNQPQHF,TGTGCCAGCAAGAGCGCCGATTACAATCAGCCCCAGCATTTT
NA,TRBV20-1,TRBD2,TRBJ2-1,CSASWGSGGSSYNEQFF,TGCAGTGCTAGTTGGGGTAGCGGGGGGAGCTCCTACAATGAGCAGTTCTTC
once,TRBV7-6,TRBD1,TRBJ1-2,CASSPFRDSKNYGYTF,TGTGCCAGCAGCCCGTTCCGGGACAGCAAAAACTATGGCTACACCTTC
NA,TRBV7-9,NA,TRBJ2-3,CASSFRGPNTDTQYF,TGTGCCAGCAGCTTCAGGGGACCGAACACAGATACGCAGTATTTT
NA,TRBV5-1,NA,TRBJ2-7,CASSFLEQGPPENEQYF,TGCGCCAGCAGCTTCCTTGAACAGGGCCCTCCTGAGAACGAGCAGTACTTC
NA,TRBV7-2,NA,TRBJ1-5,CASSSGLSGSNQPQHF,TGTGCCAGCAGCTCGGGACTTTCGGGGAGCAATCAGCCCCAGCATTTT
NA,TRBV27,NA,TRBJ1-1,CASSLKGPSRLVDTEAFF,TGTGCCAGCAGTTTAAAAGGCCCCTCCCGGTTGGTGGACACTGAAGCTTTCTTT
once,TRBV19,NA,TRBJ1-1,CASTRVFMNTEAFF,TGTGCCAGTACCAGGGTATTCATGAACACTGAAGCTTTCTTT
NA,TRBV30,NA,TRBJ1-6,CAWSENSPLHF,TGTGCCTGGAGTGAAAATTCACCCCTCCACTTT
NA,TRBV19,NA,TRBJ2-7,CASSTHRGGNEQYF,TGTGCCAGTAGTACCCACAGGGGCGGGAACGAGCAGTACTTC
NA,TRBV25-1,NA,TRBJ1-5,CASSPSGGQNQPQHF,TGTGCCAGCAGTCCATCGGGGGGGCAAAATCAGCCCCAGCATTTT
NA,TRBV6-5,TRBD1,TRBJ1-1,CASSYGTALLNTEAFF,TGTGCCAGCAGTTATGGGACAGCGTTGCTGAACACTGAAGCTTTCTTT
once,TRBV30,NA,TRBJ2-7,CASNNSRGPAGEQYF,TGTGCCTCCAATAATTCGAGGGGGCCAGCGGGGGAGCAGTACTTC
NA,TRBV6-2/TRBV6-3,NA,TRBJ1-5,CASSYIALTGNQPQHF,TGTGCCAGCAGTTATATCGCTCTGACTGGCAATCAGCCCCAGCATTTT
once,TRBV24-1,NA,TRBJ2-3,CATSDSYRTTRPDTQYF,TGTGCCACCAGTGATTCTTACAGGACTACCCGGCCAGATACGCAGTATTTT
NA,TRBV19,NA,TRBJ2-1,CASSDRLLEQFF,TGTGCCAGTAGTGACCGCCTCTTGGAGCAGTTCTTC
NA,TRBV2,NA,TRBJ1-3,CASSAEWGSGNTIYF,TGTGCCAGCAGCGCCGAGTGGGGCTCAGGAAACACCATATATTTT
NA,TRBV5-4,NA,TRBJ1-1,CASSPPWAGMNTEAFF,TGTGCCAGCAGCCCCCCCTGGGCAGGGATGAACACTGAAGCTTTCTTT
NA,TRBV6-5,NA,TRBJ1-1,CASSFSVNTEAFF,TGTGCCAGCAGCTTCTCAGTGAACACTGAAGCTTTCTTT
once,TRBV6-1,TRBD1,TRBJ1-1,CASSEGRGNEAFF,TGTGCCAGCAGTGAGGGCAGGGGGAATGAAGCTTTCTTT
NA,TRBV3-1/TRBV3-2,NA,TRBJ2-7,CASSQGGYEQYF,TGTGCCAGCAGCCAAGGGGGTTACGAGCAGTACTTC
once,TRBV15,TRBD1,TRBJ2-7,CATSRGLGQAYEQYF,TGTGCCACCAGCAGAGGGCTCGGACAGGCCTACGAGCAGTACTTC